One T cell receptor beta chain is described in this entry. Healthy Russian Caucasian donors spanned ages about 6 to 100 years. Isolation per sample recovered at least 6.5 million PBMCs. Primed by a sample-barcoded 5' primer and a J-beta primer mix, a second PCR proceeded for roughly 6 to 12 cycles. TCRdb ran MiXCR on the 5' RACE reads and lists one entry per CDR3 protein. The sample records approximately 940,000 distinct CDR3 sequences, 40% to 60% being singletons. This entry is derived from a study of blood T cells in healthy people across ages. This sequence originates from a man in his thirties or forties in good health. Sequencing input: blood.

The CDR3 reads CASSAMGTVSNQPQHF. The CDR3 coding sequence is TGTGCCAGCAGCGCAATGGGGACCGTCAGCAATCAGCCCCAGCATTTT. This rearrangement joins TRBV7-9 to TRBJ1-5; TRBD1 might be the D (5 bases). The CDR3 covers 16 residues. The ends were cut back, 5 bases at V and 1 base at J, with 15 bases in the middle. CDR1 and CDR2 from the germline V gene are SEHNR and FQNEAQ (reference sequence).